This entry concerns a single TCR beta chain. This sample is drawn from a study of T cell changes during pregnancy in multiple sclerosis. Assay used: immunoSEQ multiplex PCR; TCRdb lists only in-frame clones, some missing. The table has about 100,000 clones, around 93% seen once. Germline V CDR1 and CDR2: SGHVS, FQNEAQ. With V trimmed by 5 bases and J by 3 bases, 1 base remained unmatched. The CDR3 length is 12 residues. The sample consisted of peripheral blood, taken after pregnancy. This chain joins TRBV7-8 and TRBJ2-7; TRBD1 aligns across 7 bases. This clonotype was obtained from a female donor with multiple sclerosis, enrolled in a pregnancy study. CDR3 protein: CASSRQGYEQYF. The CDR3 DNA is TGTGCCAGCAGCCGACAGGGCTACGAGCAGTACTTC.